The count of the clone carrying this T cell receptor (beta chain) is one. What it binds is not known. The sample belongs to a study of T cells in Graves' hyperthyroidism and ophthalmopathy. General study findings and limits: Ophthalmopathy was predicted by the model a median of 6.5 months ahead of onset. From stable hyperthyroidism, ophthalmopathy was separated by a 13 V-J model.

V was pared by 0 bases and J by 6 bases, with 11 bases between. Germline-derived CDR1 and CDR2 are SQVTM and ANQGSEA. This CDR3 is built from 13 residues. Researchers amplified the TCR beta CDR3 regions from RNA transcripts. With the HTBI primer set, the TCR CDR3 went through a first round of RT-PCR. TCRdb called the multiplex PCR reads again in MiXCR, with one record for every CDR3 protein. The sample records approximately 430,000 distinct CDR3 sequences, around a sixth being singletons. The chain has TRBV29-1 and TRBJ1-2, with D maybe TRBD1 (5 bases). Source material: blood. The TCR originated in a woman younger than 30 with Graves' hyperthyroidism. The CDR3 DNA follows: TGCAGCGTTGAAGAGTGGCAGGGAGATGGCTACACCTTC. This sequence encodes CSVEEWQGDGYTF.